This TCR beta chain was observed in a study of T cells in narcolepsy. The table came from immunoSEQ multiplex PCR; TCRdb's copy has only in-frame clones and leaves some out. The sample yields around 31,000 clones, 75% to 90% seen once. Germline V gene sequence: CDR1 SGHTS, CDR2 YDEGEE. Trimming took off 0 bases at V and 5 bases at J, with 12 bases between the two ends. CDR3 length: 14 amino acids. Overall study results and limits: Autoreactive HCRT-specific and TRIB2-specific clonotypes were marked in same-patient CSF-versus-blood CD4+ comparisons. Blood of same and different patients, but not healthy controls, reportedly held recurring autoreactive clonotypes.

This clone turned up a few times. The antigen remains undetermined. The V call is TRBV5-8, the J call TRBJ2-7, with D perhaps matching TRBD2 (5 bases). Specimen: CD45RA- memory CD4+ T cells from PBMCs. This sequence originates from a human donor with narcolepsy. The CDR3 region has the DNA TGTGCCAGCAGCTTGGAGGGAGCCGGCAACGAGCAGTACTTC. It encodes CASSLEGAGNEQYF.